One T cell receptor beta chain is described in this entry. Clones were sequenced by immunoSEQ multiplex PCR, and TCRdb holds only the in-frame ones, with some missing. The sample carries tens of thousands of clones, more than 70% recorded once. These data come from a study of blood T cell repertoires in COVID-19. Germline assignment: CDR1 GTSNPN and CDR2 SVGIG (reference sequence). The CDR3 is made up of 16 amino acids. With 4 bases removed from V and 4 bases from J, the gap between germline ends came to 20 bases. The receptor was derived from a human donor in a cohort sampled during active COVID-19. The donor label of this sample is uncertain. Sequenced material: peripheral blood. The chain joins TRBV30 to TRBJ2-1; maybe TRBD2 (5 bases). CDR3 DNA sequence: TGTGCCTGGACGCTAGGGAGAGATAGGTTATACAATGAGCAGTTCTTC. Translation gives CAWTLGRDRLYNEQFF. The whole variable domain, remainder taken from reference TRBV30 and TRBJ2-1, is SQTIHQWPATLVQPVGSPLSLECTVEGTSNPNLYWYRQAAGRGLQLLFYSVGIGQISSEVPQNLSASRPQDRQFILSSKKLLLSDSGFYLCAWTLGRDRLYNEQFFGPGTRLTVL.